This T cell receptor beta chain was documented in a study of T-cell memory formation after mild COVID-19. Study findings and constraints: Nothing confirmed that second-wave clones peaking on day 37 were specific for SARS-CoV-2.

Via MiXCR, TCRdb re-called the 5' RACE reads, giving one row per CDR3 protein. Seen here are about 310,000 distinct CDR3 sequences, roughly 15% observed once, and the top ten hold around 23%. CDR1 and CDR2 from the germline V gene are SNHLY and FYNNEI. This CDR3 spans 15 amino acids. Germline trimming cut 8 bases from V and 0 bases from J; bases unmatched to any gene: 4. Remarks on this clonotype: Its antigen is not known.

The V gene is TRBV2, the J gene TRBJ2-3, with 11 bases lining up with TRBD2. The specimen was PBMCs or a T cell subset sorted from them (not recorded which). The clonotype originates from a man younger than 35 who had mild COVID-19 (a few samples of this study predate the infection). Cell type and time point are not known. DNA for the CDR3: TGTGCCAGCGGAGGGACTAGCGGAAGCACAGATACGCAGTATTTT. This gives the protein CASGGTSGSTDTQYF.